A single T cell receptor (beta chain) is shown here with its context. This sample was taken from a study of blood T cells in healthy people across ages. Germline V gives CDR1 SGHTA, CDR2 FQGNSA. V was clipped by 4 bases and J by 8 bases; unmatched bases: 6. CDR3 length: 14 residues. A second PCR, run for roughly 7 to 12 cycles, used a sample-barcoded 5' primer plus a J-beta primer mix. Every individual sample yielded 2.5 million or more paired-end reads (each containing CDR3). Using its own MiXCR run on the 5' RACE reads, TCRdb lists one record per CDR3 protein. The table lists about 830,000 distinct CDR3 sequences, under 80% of them singletons.

The genes are TRBV7-2 and TRBJ2-1; 9 bases match TRBD2. The TCR originated in a man aged 25-40 years in good health. The sequencing input was blood. The CDR3 sequence: CASSWGTSWDEQFF. CDR3 DNA sequence: TGTGCCAGCAGCTGGGGGACTAGCTGGGATGAGCAGTTCTTC.